The T cell receptor beta chain described here comes from a study of cytomegalovirus exposure and HLA in healthy donors listed by TCRdb under 2017. General notes on the study: In an earlier analysis of 587 of the donors, less than 350 Gb of sequence data and some 120 million unique TCR beta sequences from 150 million to 200 million T cells were reported. Every repertoire in the discovery cohort had been generated on one and the same sequencing platform. Across around 400 genotyped donors of the cohort, an average of about 200,000 unique TCR beta nucleotide sequences per donor were sequenced, and approximately 17% of those sequences were non-productive. Rather than drawing on any new phenotypic data, the later analysis identified candidate immune exposures from TCR beta sequences and the way those sequences occurred across donors. Genome-wide SNP genotypes for about 55% of the roughly 670 donors were used in a later genetic analysis, which treated that subset as a discovery cohort. Among the approximately 420 genotyped donors, about 83% belonged to the genetic ancestry cluster associated with self-reported Caucasian donors. To decide whether each TCR beta V gene segment behaved as functional or pseudogenic, an earlier analysis of approximately 590 of the donors relied on high-throughput TCR beta sequencing. High-throughput TCR immunosequencing, statistical association of individual TCRs with disease status, and machine learning were combined to predict cytomegalovirus infection status. The study aimed to test whether cataloging public T cell receptors could reveal signatures of past pathogen exposure. Approximately 300 gigabases of sequencing data and approximately 80 million unique TCR sequences were included in an early release covering about 600 HLA-typed donors. HLA typing included class I and class II loci at four-digit resolution. In addition to the first cohort of about 650 subjects, a separate validation cohort of over 90 different subjects was used. The study profiled the T cell repertoires of more than 500 subjects by immunosequencing and related them to cytomegalovirus serostatus. To study patterns of TCR occurrence, a later analysis re-analyzed previously published TCR beta repertoires from 666 donors and added high-resolution HLA genotyping. Donor age, sex, ethnicity and CMV serostatus were compiled alongside the repertoire data. The number of donors typed differed by locus, with roughly 629-640 for A, B, C, DRB1 and DQB1, roughly 520 for DQA1, 600 to 610 for DPA1, and approximately 470 for DPB1. Four to six DR-DQ haplotypes were handled as single units for association and clustering, since linkage in the cohort was strong. What the authors observed across the whole study: It was suggested by the authors that the approach could potentially be generalized to other disease states and immunological phenotypes. This cohort had only TCR beta chains sequenced, and the lack of alpha or paired-chain data limited which features could be detected. According to a later analysis, TCR association rates differed among HLA loci, with DRB1 alleles showing the most associated TCRs and HLA-C alleles showing the fewest. Some IMGT-functional V segments, including TRBV6-2 and TRBV6-3, could not be distinguished by the 87-base-pair reads and were therefore excluded. While some public TCRs were present in many individuals, most TCR sequences turned up only very rarely across donors. Presence/absence analyses assumed roughly uniform sequencing depth across donors, an assumption that may not hold. A further reported finding was that TCR beta sequences accurately predicted the HLA-A and HLA-B alleles for most subjects in the first cohort. Because counts were too low, about 17 rarely observed V segments, including chromosome 9 orphons, were excluded from the earlier analysis of some 540 of the donors. The study gave a list of under 200 TCR beta chains associated with cytomegalovirus. A cluster of highly shared sequence variants was judged likely to be a technical artifact of the sequencing pipeline. An association between a missense DCLRE1C variant and V-gene and J-gene trimming of TCR beta chains was found in a later genetic analysis and replicated in an independent cohort. In an earlier analysis of 587 of the donors, most TCR beta V segments appeared in productive rearrangements about 87% or about 30% of the time, broadly matching IMGT annotations. In a later analysis, HLA-associated TCR beta chains were found to be more clonally expanded and to have lower generation probabilities than equally common non-associated chains. In vitro tests confirmed that a few of the cytomegalovirus-associated TCR beta chains recognize cytomegalovirus antigens. A later analysis found that most CMV-associated TCR beta chains appeared HLA-restricted, with HLA associations seemingly driven largely by CMV exposure. Because some donors lacked HLA typing at each locus, the association tests relied only on the typed subset. Linkage disequilibrium might explain the correlated functional status among segregating V segments, but an unknown experimental factor could not be excluded. Assigning TCR associations to individual alleles was difficult when HLA alleles, especially DR and DQ, strongly co-occurred. CMV serostatus was the only immune exposure information available for the cohort. Cytomegalovirus status was reported to be diagnosed by the classifier with high specificity and sensitivity in both the original and validation cohorts. A later analysis reported that several top co-occurrence clusters appeared linked to parvovirus B19, influenza, CMV and Epstein-Barr virus. According to a later genetic analysis, donors in an Asian-associated ancestry cluster had fewer N-insertions in productive TCRs than the approximately 650-donor mean. At a false discovery rate of 0.05, a later analysis linked 16,000 or so TCR beta sequences to specific HLA alleles.

The method behind the library was the immunoSEQ multiplex PCR assay. A mixture of 60 forward primers for TCR Vbeta segments and 13 reverse primers for TCR Jbeta segments was used in the multiplex PCR. A multiplex PCR assay on genomic DNA amplified the CDR3 region of rearranged TCR beta genes. The amplified TCR beta libraries were sequenced on the Illumina HiSeq System as 87-base-pair reads. Turning to the authors' computational methods: A later analysis counted about 80 million unique TCR beta chains across the 600 to 850 repertoires, and roughly 10 million of these chains were shared by at least two donors. To remove PCR and sequencing errors, raw reads were error-corrected and collapsed into unique sequences using a nearest-neighbor algorithm that merged closely related sequences. V, D and J gene segments were assigned by aligning CDR3 sequences to IMGT reference sequences. Each retained sequence needed at least a six-nucleotide match to both a V gene segment and a J gene segment. Rearrangements were classified as productive when the CDR3 lacked stop codons and remained in frame with V and J, and all other rearrangements were classified as non-productive. CDR3 was defined by IMGT convention, running from the second conserved V-encoded cysteine to the conserved J-encoded phenylalanine. The earlier analysis of more than 450 of the donors excluded sequences that lacked an unambiguous match to a single V gene segment. In an earlier analysis of 587 of the donors, a V segment was called functional when productive rearrangements were above 56.7%, and segregating when the standard deviation between donors exceeded 5%. A statistical classification framework was developed to diagnose cytomegalovirus status using the catalog of TCR beta chain sequences. In a later analysis, TCR nucleotide sequences were compared against IMGT/GENE-DB human TR gene sequences so that V and J genes could be assigned. In a later analysis, CDR3 sequences and most-parsimonious VDJ recombination scenarios were assigned using the TCRdist pipeline. A later analysis defined each TCR beta chain by its CDR3 amino acid sequence plus V-gene family, and excluded reads lacking a unique V-gene family. To address suspected cross-contamination and a sequencing artifact, a later analysis removed roughly 640 highly shared, low-generation-probability nucleotide sequences. In a later analysis, a clonal expansion index for each public chain was calculated from normalized within-repertoire ranks of inferred template counts. Generation probabilities in a later analysis came from a VDJ recombination model fitted to out-of-frame rearrangements, and those results were checked against IGoR. In a later analysis, hypergeometric tests were used to score TCR-TCR, TCR-HLA and TCR-CMV co-occurrence, with a repertoire-size bias correction applied to TCR pairs. In a later analysis, false discovery rates were estimated by permuting HLA or CMV assignments 20 times. In a later analysis, co-occurring TCRs were grouped with DBSCAN, and TCRdist sequence similarity was added when clustering was performed within HLA-allele-positive subsets. Co-occurrence clustering excluded repertoires with fewer than 30,000 or more than 120,000 public chains, plus five with anomalous nucleotide sharing. TCRdb's version of the immuneACCESS table is confined to in-frame rearrangements and falls short of the full clone set. An unresolved V gene accounts for under half of the shortfall where checked; the remainder is of unknown origin. D and trimming come from the DNA, and the V and J calls and clone size come from that table. The table for this sample lists over 40,000 clones. 6.2% of the sample is in the top ten clones.

A note on this clone: It lacks a known antigen.

The cohort consisted of hundreds of healthy bone marrow donors. Cohort members were all nominally healthy when sampled, although unrecorded immune exposures were likely present. The donor was CMV seronegative and was included in the group of hundreds of seronegative cohort members. A peripheral blood sample was provided by each donor, and peripheral blood mononuclear cells were used for TCR beta sequencing. The Qiagen DNeasy Blood Extraction Kit was used to extract genomic DNA from the blood cell samples. From V the trimming removes 0 bases and from J it removes 5 bases, while the gene matches leave 8 bases of the junction unaccounted for. The germline V gene supplies CDR1 MGHRA and CDR2 YSYEKL. The CDR3, cysteine through phenylalanine, is 16 amino acids long. Only the CDR3 DNA is retained, 48 bases long and in frame from the first base.

The clonotype comes from a man aged 30 to 39 in good health and CMV-seronegative. The chain joins TRBV4-1 to TRBJ1-2; 8 bases in the junction line up with TRBD1. Sequencing was done on a sample of PBMCs. In nucleotide form, the sequence is TGCGCCAGCAGCCAAGATCGTTTCGGACAGGGTTATGGCTACACCTTC. This yields the protein CASSQDRFGQGYGYTF.